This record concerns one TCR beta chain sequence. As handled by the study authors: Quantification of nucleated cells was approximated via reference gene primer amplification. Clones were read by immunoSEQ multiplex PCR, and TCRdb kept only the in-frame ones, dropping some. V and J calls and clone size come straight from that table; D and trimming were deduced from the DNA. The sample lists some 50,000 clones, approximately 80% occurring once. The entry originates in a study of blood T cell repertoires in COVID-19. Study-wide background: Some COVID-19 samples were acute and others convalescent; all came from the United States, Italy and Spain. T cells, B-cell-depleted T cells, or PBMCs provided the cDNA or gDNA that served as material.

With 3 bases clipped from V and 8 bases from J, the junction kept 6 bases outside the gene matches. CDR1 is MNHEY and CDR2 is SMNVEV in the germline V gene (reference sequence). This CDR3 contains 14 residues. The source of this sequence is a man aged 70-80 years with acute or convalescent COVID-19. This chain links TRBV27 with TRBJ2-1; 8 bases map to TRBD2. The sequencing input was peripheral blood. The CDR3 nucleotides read TGTGCCAGCAGTTTGGGTAGCGGGAAAGATGAGCAGTTCTTC. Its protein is CASSLGSGKDEQFF.